This entry features one T cell receptor beta chain sequence. This specimen belongs to a study of PD-L1 blockade in urothelial cancer. Stated time point: peripheral blood 6 weeks after treatment start. Only in-frame clones appear in the TCRdb table, and some are missing; sequencing was by immunoSEQ multiplex PCR. The sample consists of 40,000 to 55,000 clones, around 89% of them appearing once. This CDR3 has 15 amino acids. V shed 4 bases and J shed 6 bases, with 18 bases lying between them. CDR1 is SGHVS and CDR2 is FQNEAQ in the germline V gene. This TCR came from a man between 60 and 70 years old with urothelial cancer. The chain employs TRBV7-8 and TRBJ1-1; a weak D match, TRBD1 (6 bases). The sample in question was PBMCs, obtained around atezolizumab (anti-PD-L1) treatment. In nucleotides, the CDR3 is TGTGCCAGCAGCTCCCTCATGCAGGGGAAGTCTGAAGCTTTCTTT. Amino acids: CASSSLMQGKSEAFF.